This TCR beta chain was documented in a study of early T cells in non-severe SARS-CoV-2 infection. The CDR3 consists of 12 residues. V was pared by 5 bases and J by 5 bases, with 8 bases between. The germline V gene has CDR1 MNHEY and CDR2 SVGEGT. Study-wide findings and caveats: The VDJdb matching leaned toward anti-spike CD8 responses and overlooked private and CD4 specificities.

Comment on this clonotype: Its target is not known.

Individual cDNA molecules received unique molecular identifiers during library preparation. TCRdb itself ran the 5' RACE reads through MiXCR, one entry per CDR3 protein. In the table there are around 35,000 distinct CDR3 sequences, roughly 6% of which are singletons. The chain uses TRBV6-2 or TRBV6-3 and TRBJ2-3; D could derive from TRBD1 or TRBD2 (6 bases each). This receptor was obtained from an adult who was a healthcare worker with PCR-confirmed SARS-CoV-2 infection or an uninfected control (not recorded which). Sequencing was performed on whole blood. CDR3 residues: CASSGGLDTQYF. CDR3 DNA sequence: TGTGCCAGCAGTGGGGGGCTAGATACGCAGTATTTT.